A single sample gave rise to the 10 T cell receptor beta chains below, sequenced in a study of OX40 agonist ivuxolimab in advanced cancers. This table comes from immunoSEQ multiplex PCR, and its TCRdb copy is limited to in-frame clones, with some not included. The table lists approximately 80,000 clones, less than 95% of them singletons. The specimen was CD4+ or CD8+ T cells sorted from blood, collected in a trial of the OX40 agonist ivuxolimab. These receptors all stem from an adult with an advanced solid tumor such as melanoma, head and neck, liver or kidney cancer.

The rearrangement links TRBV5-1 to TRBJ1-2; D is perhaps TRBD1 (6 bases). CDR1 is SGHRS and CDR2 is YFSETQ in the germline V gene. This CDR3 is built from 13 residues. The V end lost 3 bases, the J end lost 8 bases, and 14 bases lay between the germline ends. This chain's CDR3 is CASSYPGEEGYTF. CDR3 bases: TGCGCCAGCAGCTACCCAGGGGAGGAGGGCTACACCTTC.

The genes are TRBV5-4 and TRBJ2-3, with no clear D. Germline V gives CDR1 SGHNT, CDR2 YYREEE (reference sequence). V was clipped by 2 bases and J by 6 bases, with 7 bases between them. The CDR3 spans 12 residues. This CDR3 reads CASSFFGDTQYF. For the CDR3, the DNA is TGTGCCAGCAGCTTTTTCGGGGATACGCAGTATTTT.

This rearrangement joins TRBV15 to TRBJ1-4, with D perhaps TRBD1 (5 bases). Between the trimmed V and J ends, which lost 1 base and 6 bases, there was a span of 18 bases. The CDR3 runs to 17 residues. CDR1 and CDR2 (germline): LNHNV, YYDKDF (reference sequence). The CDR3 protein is CATSRGGSRASYEKLFF. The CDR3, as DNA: TGTGCCACCAGCAGAGGTGGGTCCAGGGCGTCATATGAAAAACTGTTTTTT.

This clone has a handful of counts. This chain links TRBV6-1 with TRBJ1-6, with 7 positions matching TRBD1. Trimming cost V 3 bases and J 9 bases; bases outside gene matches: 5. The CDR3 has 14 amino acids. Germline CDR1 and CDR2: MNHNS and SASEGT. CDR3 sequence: CASSEDRIGSPLHF. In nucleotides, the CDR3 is TGTGCCAGCAGTGAGGACAGGATAGGTTCACCCCTCCACTTT.

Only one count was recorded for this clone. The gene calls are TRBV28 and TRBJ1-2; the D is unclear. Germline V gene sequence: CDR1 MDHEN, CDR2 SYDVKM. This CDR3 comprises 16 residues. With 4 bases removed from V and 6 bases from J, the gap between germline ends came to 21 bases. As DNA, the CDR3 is TGTGCCAGCAGTTCTACCGGACGCGCGGGAGGAAATGGCTACACCTTC. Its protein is CASSSTGRAGGNGYTF.

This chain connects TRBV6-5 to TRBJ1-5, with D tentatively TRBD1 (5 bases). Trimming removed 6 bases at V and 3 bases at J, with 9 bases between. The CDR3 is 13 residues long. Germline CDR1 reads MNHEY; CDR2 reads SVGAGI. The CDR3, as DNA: TGTGCCAGCAGCTGGGGCTTCAATCAGCCCCAGCATTTT. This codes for CASSWGFNQPQHF.

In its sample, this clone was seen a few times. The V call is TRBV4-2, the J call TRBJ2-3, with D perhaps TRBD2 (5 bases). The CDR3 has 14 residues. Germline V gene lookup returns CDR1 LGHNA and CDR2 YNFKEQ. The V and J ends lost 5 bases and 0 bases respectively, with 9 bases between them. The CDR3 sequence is CASSGLASTDTQYF. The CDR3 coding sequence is TGTGCCAGCAGCGGGCTAGCCAGCACAGATACGCAGTATTTT.

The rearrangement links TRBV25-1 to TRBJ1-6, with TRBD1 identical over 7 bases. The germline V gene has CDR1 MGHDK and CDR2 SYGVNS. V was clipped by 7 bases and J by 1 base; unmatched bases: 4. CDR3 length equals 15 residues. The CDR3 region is CASTSGQSYNSPLHF. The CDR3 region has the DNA TGTGCCAGCACCTCGGGACAGTCCTATAATTCACCCCTCCACTTT.

CDR3 sequence reads: CASSPGQGARTEAFF. DNA of the CDR3: TGCGCCAGCAGCCCGGGACAGGGGGCGAGAACTGAAGCTTTCTTT. The chain carries TRBV5-1 and TRBJ1-1; 12 bases map to TRBD1. J was trimmed by 5 bases and V by 4 bases; bases with no gene match: 6. The germline V gene encodes CDR1 SGHRS and CDR2 YFSETQ. The CDR3 has 15 amino acids.

CDR3 in DNA: TGTGCCAGCAGCTTAGGGCGGGACTCCGGCCAAACCACTGAAGCTTTCTTT. Translating gives CASSLGRDSGQTTEAFF. V and J are TRBV7-9 and TRBJ1-1, with a weak D call TRBD1 (5 bases). Trimming took 1 base from V and 4 from J, leaving 19 bases between them. The CDR3 has 17 amino acids. Germline V CDR1 and CDR2: SEHNR, FQNEAQ (reference sequence).